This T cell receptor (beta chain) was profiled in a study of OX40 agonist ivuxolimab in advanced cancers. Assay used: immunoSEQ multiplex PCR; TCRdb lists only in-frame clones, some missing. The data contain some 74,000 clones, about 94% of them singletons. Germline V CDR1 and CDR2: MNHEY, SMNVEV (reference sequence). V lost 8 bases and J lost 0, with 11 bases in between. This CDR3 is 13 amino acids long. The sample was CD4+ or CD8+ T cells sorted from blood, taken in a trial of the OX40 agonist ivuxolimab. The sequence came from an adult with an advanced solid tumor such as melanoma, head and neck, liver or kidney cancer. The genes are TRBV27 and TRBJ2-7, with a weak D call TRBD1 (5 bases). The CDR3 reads CASRDSISYEQYF. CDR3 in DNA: TGTGCCAGCCGTGACAGTATCTCCTACGAGCAGTACTTC.